The present T cell receptor beta chain was sequenced within a study of blood T cells in healthy people across ages. This clonotype was seen more than once but under ten times. Losses at the gene ends were 1 base for V and 7 bases for J; bases not matched to a gene: 6. The CDR3 runs to 14 residues. CDR1 and CDR2 (germline): LGHDT, YNNKEL (reference sequence). Each sample had at least 6 million PBMCs isolated. The use of a sample-barcoded 5' primer and a J-beta primer mix characterized a second PCR of roughly 7 to 12 cycles. Template switching added a 12-random-nucleotide identifier to every cDNA molecule. MiXCR, run by TCRdb on the 5' RACE reads, gives a single entry per CDR3 protein. Here the sample spans 780,000 or so distinct CDR3 sequences, approximately 60% being singletons.

This chain links TRBV3-1 with TRBJ1-2, with 7 nucleotides matching TRBD1. The clonotype was recovered from a man aged 35 to 55 in good health. The sample consisted of blood. The CDR3 loop is CASSQGQGVFGYTF. The CDR3 DNA follows: TGTGCCAGCAGCCAAGGACAGGGAGTATTTGGCTACACCTTC. Using reference TRBV3-1 and TRBJ1-2 for the parts outside the CDR3, the full variable domain is DTAVSQTPKYLVTQMGNDKSIKCEQNLGHDTMYWYKQDSKKFLKIMFSYNNKELIINETVPNRFSPKSPDKAHLNLHINSLELGDSAVYFCASSQGQGVFGYTFGSGTRLTVV.